This T cell receptor beta chain was obtained from a study of T cell responses to AZD1222 COVID-19 vaccine. Notes on the study in general: Spike-wide coverage was observed for vaccine-associated CD4 TCRs, with dominant responses at 160-218 and 743-854.

The repertoire was sequenced with immunoSEQ multiplex PCR; TCRdb's copy has only in-frame clones and lacks some. The profile covers 130,000 to 150,000 clones, with approximately 94% appearing a single time and about 1.9% taken by the ten largest. Germline V gene sequence: CDR1 WNHNN, CDR2 SYGVQD (reference sequence). CDR3 size: 15 residues. With 0 bases removed from V and 0 bases from J, the gap between germline ends came to 9 bases. With regard to this clone: Its antigen is unknown.

The V call is TRBV10-1, the J call TRBJ2-7; D may be TRBD2 (6 bases). This TCR was recovered from an adult in good health. The sequencing used peripheral blood, collected on day 0 of AZD1222 vaccination. CDR3 in DNA: TGCGCCAGCAGTGAGTCGGCGGGGATCTCCTACGAGCAGTACTTC. Its translation: CASSESAGISYEQYF.